This T cell receptor (beta chain) was sequenced during a study of CD4 and CD8 cells across lung adenocarcinoma regions. One entry per CDR3 protein, called by TCRdb with MiXCR from the PCR reads. Of tens of thousands of distinct CDR3 sequences listed, 40% to 50% are singletons. Germline loops: CDR1 ENHRY, CDR2 SYGVKD. The CDR3 is 13 amino acids. Localized lung adenocarcinoma, a non-small cell lung cancer, affected the donors. This clonotype originated in a male donor with lung adenocarcinoma. The CD4 and CD8 labels of this study may be unreliable. The sequenced material came from CD8+ T cells from the center of a lung tumor. The V call is TRBV10-3, the J call TRBJ2-3; tentatively, D is TRBD2 (5 bases). The DNA end is a closer match to TRBJ2-2, so the J assignment may be wrong. CDR3 protein: CAIRAGSTETLFF. In DNA, the CDR3 is TGTGCCATCAGGGCTGGGAGCACAGAGACGCTGTTTTTT.